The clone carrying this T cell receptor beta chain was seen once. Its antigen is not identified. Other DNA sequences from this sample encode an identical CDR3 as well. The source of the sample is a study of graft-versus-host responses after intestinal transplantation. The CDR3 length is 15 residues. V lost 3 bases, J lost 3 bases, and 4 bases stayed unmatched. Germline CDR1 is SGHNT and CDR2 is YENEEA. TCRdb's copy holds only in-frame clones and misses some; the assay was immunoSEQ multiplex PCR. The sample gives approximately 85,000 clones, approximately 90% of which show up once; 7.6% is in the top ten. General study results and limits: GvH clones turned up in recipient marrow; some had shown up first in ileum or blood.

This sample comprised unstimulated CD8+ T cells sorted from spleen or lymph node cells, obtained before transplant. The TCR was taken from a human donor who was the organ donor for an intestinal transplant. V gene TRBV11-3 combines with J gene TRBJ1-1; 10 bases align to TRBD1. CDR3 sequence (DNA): TGTGCCAGCAGCTTCCGGGACAGGGGTGACACTGAAGCTTTCTTT. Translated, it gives CASSFRDRGDTEAFF.